This T cell receptor beta chain was sequenced in a study of blood T cell repertoires in COVID-19. About the study: Sites across the United States, Italy and Spain contributed samples from acute and convalescent COVID-19. PBMCs, B-cell-depleted T cells, or T cells were the source of the cDNA or gDNA that made up the material.

Germline lookup yields CDR1 MNHEY and CDR2 SMNVEV (reference sequence). V lost 5 bases, J lost 0 bases, and 11 bases lay in between. This CDR3 has 14 residues. As originally analysed: Reference gene primer amplification in the assay estimated nucleated cell counts. TCRdb keeps only in-frame clones here, not all; method: immunoSEQ multiplex PCR. V, J and clone size derive from that table, while D and trimming were established from the DNA sequence. This sample has about 49,000 clones; 82% occur once, and the top ten carry about 2.7%. Sequencing was carried out using peripheral blood. The receptor was isolated from a woman aged 55-70 years with acute or convalescent COVID-19. V usage is TRBV27 and J usage is TRBJ2-7, with D possibly TRBD2 on 6 matching bases. CDR3 in amino acids: CASSPAGTSYEQYF. CDR3 DNA sequence: TGTGCCAGCAGTCCGGCGGGGACCTCCTACGAGCAGTACTTC.